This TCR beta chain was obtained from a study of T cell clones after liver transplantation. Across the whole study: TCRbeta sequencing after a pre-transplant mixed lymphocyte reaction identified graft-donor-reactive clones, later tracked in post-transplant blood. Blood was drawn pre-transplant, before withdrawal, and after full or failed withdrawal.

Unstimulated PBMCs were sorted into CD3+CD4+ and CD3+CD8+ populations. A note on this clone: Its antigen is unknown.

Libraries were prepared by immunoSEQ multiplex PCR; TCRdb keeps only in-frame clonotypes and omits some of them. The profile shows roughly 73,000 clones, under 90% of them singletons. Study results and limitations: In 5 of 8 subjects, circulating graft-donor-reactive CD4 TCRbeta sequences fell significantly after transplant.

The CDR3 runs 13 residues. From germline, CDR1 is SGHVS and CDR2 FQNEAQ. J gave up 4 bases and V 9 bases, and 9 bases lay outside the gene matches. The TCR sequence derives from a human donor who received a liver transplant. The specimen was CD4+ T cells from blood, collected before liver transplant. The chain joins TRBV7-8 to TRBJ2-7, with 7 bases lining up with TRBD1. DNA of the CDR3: TGTGCCAGTTCGGGACAGACGTTTTACGAGCAGTACTTC. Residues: CASSGQTFYEQYF.